The 11 T cell receptor beta chains given below trace back to one sample, sequenced in a study of siplizumab effects on memory and regulatory T cells. Profiled with immunoSEQ multiplex PCR; TCRdb holds only in-frame clones, not every one. Of 100,000 or so clones in the sample, about 93% were seen once. The sequencing sample was made of non-Treg CD4+ T cells sorted from blood. The source of these receptors is a human donor in good health.

This sequence joins TRBV9 and TRBJ2-2, with D hard to call. The germline CDR1 and CDR2 sequences are SGDLS and YYNGEE. Trimming pared 3 bases from V and 1 base from J, leaving 7 bases between. This CDR3 spans 14 amino acids. CDR3 sequence (DNA): TGTGCCAGCAGCGCCAGGATGAACACCGGGGAGCTGTTTTTT. Translating it yields CASSARMNTGELFF.

The chain uses TRBV30 and TRBJ2-3; D call uncertain. V lost 2 bases and J 0 bases, leaving 15 bases between the germline ends. The CDR3 runs to 16 residues. Looked up from germline, CDR1 is GTSNPN and CDR2 is SVGIG (reference sequence). The DNA for the CDR3 is TGTGCCTGGAGTAGAGGTGGGGTCCCTAGCACAGATACGCAGTATTTT. Translation gives CAWSRGGVPSTDTQYF.

The chain couples TRBV30 to TRBJ2-2; 8 bases agree with TRBD1. Germline V gives CDR1 GTSNPN, CDR2 SVGIG (reference sequence). The CDR3 runs to 15 residues. After removal of 0 bases from V and 6 bases from J, the junction contained 6 bases not matched to a gene. The CDR3 sequence is CAWSVTGGVSGELFF. In DNA, the CDR3 is TGTGCCTGGAGTGTTACAGGGGGTGTGTCCGGGGAGCTGTTTTTT.

J is TRBJ2-5 and V is TRBV9; 8 bases match TRBD1. CDR3 length equals 15 residues. CDR1 SGDLS and CDR2 YYNGEE come from the germline V gene. J was trimmed by 3 bases and V by 4 bases; bases with no gene match: 8. The CDR3 DNA reads TGTGCCAGCAGCCCCGGGACAGGACAAAAAGAGACCCAGTACTTC. Encoded protein: CASSPGTGQKETQYF.

The chain joins TRBV18 to TRBJ1-6, with D hard to call. The V end lost 4 bases, the J end lost 10 bases, and 8 bases lay between the germline ends. CDR3 length equals 12 residues. CDR1 and CDR2 (germline): KGHSH, LQKENI. The CDR3 DNA sequence: TGTGCCAGCTCACGGGAAGGGTCACCCCTCCACTTT. Its translation: CASSREGSPLHF.

This clone was found once. The V gene is TRBV9, the J gene TRBJ1-2; D perhaps matches TRBD1 (6 bases). CDR1 and CDR2 (germline): SGDLS, YYNGEE. Trimming took off 4 bases at V and 4 bases at J, with 17 bases between the two ends. This CDR3 region has 15 residues. This chain's CDR3 is CASSPGGGLAYGYTF. CDR3 sequence (DNA): TGTGCCAGCAGCCCAGGTGGGGGGCTAGCCTATGGCTACACCTTC. Together with reference TRBV9 and TRBJ1-2, the CDR3 gives the full variable domain: DSGVTQTPKHLITATGQRVTLRCSPRSGDLSVYWYQQSLDQGLQFLIQYYNGEERAKGNILERFSAQQFPDLHSELNLSSLELGDSALYFCASSPGGGLAYGYTFGSGTRLTVV.

The chain links TRBV10-3 to TRBJ1-3, with 7 bases that match TRBD1. Unmatched junction bases numbered 8, after V lost 2 bases and J lost 4 bases. This CDR3 region has 16 residues. Per germline, CDR1 ENHRY and CDR2 SYGVKD. This chain's CDR3 is CAISERQGGIGNTIYF. CDR3 DNA sequence: TGTGCCATCAGTGAGAGGCAGGGGGGGATCGGAAACACCATATATTTT.

J is TRBJ2-5 and V is TRBV4-1; D remains unclear. The germline V gene encodes CDR1 MGHRA and CDR2 YSYEKL. V was clipped by 0 bases and J by 2 bases, with 10 bases between them. CDR3 length: 15 amino acids. This CDR3 reads CASSQDGVGQETQYF. CDR3 bases: TGCGCCAGCAGCCAAGATGGGGTGGGGCAAGAGACCCAGTACTTC.

The DNA for the CDR3 is TGTGCCACCAGCAGAACCCCGACATCCAATTCACCCCTCCACTTT. Translated, it gives CATSRTPTSNSPLHF. The V call is TRBV15, the J call TRBJ1-6; D uncertain. The V end was cut by 2 bases, the J end by 7 bases, with 12 bases between. Germline V gene lookup returns CDR1 LNHNV and CDR2 YYDKDF (reference sequence). CDR3 size: 15 residues.

This clone came up a few times. The chain recombines TRBV7-3 with TRBJ1-1, with no clear D. Trimming removed 6 bases at V and 0 bases at J, with 8 bases between. The CDR3 contains 13 residues. CDR1 and CDR2 from the germline V gene are SGHTA and FQGTGA. CDR3 DNA: TGTGCCAGCAGTCAGCTGGTGAACACTGAAGCTTTCTTT. It encodes CASSQLVNTEAFF.

The V and J genes are TRBV6-6 and TRBJ2-7; TRBD2 is a possible D gene (7 bases). Germline V gene lookup returns CDR1 MNHNY and CDR2 SVGAGI (reference sequence). This CDR3 comprises 15 residues. V was pared by 6 bases and J by 2 bases, with 17 bases between. CDR3: CASSPGGATPYEQYF. The CDR3 DNA follows: TGTGCCAGCAGCCCTGGGGGGGCGACTCCCTACGAGCAGTACTTC.